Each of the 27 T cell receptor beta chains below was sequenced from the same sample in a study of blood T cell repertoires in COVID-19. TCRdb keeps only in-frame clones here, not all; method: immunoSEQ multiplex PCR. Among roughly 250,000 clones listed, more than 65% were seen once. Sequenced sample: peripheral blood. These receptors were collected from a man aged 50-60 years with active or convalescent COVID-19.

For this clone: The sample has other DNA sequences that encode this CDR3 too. In DNA form, the CDR3 reads TGCGCCAGCAGCCCGGGGGACAGGGAAGGCAATCAGCCCCAGCATTTT. Protein sequence: CASSPGDREGNQPQHF. The rearrangement joins TRBV5-1 to TRBJ1-5; 9 bases fit TRBD1. From germline, CDR1 is SGHRS and CDR2 YFSETQ. J gave up 2 bases and V 4 bases, and 7 bases lay outside the gene matches. The CDR3 is made up of 16 amino acids.

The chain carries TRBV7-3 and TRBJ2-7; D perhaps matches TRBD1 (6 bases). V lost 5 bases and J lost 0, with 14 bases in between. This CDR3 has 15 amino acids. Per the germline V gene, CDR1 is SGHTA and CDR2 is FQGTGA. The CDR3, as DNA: TGTGCCAGCAGCCCCGCAGGGGTACCCTCCTACGAGCAGTACTTC. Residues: CASSPAGVPSYEQYF.

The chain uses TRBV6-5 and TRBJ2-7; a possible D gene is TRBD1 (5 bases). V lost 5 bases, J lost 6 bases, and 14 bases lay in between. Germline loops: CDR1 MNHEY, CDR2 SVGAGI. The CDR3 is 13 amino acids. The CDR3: CASSPGGALEQYF. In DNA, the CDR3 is TGTGCCAGCAGTCCCGGTGGGGCGCTCGAGCAGTACTTC.

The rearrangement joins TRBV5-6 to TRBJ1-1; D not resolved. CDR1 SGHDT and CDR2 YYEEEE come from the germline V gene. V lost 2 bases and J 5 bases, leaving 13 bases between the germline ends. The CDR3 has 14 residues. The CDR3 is CASSFWRGRTEAFF. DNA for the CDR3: TGTGCCAGCAGCTTTTGGCGGGGAAGGACTGAAGCTTTCTTT.

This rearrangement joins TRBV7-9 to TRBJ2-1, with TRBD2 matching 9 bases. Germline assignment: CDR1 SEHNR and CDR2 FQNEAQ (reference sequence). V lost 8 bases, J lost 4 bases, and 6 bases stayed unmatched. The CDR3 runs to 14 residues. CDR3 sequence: CASGRGGHYNEQFF. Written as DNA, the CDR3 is TGTGCCAGCGGGCGGGGGGGCCATTACAATGAGCAGTTCTTC.

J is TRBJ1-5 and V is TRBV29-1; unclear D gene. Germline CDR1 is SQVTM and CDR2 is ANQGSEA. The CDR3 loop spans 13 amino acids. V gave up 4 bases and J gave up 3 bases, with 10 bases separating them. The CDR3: CSVGQDNNQPQHF. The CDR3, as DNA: TGCAGCGTTGGGCAGGATAACAATCAGCCCCAGCATTTT.

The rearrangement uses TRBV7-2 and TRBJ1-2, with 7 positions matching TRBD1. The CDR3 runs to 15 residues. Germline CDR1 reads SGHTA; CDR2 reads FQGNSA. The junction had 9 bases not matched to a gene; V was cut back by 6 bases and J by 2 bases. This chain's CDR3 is CASRLTGIRNYGYTF. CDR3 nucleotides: TGTGCCAGCAGACTGACAGGGATCAGGAACTATGGCTACACCTTC.

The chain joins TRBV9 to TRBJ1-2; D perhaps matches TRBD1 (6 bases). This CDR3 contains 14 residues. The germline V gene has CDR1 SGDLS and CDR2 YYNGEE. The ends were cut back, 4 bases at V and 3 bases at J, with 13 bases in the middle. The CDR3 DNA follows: TGTGCCAGCAGCCCAGGGGCTGGGGACTATGGCTACACCTTC. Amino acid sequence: CASSPGAGDYGYTF. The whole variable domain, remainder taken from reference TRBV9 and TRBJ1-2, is DSGVTQTPKHLITATGQRVTLRCSPRSGDLSVYWYQQSLDQGLQFLIQYYNGEERAKGNILERFSAQQFPDLHSELNLSSLELGDSALYFCASSPGAGDYGYTFGSGTRLTVV.

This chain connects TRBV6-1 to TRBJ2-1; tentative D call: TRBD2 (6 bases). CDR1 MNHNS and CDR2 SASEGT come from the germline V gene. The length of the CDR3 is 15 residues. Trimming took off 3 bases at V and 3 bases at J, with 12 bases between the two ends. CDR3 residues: CASSESRGIYNEQFF. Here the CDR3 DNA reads TGTGCCAGCAGTGAGTCGCGGGGCATCTACAATGAGCAGTTCTTC.

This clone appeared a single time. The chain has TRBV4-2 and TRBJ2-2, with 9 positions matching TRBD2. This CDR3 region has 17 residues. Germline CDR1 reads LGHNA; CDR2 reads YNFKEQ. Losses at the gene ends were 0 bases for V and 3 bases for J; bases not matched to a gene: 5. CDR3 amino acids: CASSQDAAGGDTGELFF. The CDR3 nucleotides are TGTGCCAGCAGCCAAGATGCGGCGGGGGGGGACACCGGGGAGCTGTTTTTT.

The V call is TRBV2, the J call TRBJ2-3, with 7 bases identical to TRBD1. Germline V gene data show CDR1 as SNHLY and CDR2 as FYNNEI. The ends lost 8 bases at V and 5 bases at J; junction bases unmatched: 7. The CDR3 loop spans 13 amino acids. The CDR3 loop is CASAQGVGDTQYF. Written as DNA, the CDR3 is TGTGCCAGCGCCCAGGGGGTGGGAGATACGCAGTATTTT. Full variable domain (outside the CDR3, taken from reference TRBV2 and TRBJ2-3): EPEVTQTPSHQVTQMGQEVILRCVPISNHLYFYWYRQILGQKVEFLVSFYNNEISEKSEIFDDQFSVERPDGSNFTLKIRSTKLEDSAMYFCASAQGVGDTQYFGPGTRLTVL.

The CDR3: CASSPRQATYNEQFF. In DNA, the CDR3 is TGCGCCAGCAGCCCTAGACAGGCAACCTACAATGAGCAGTTCTTC. The V and J genes are TRBV5-1 and TRBJ2-1; D is perhaps TRBD1 (6 bases). V was pared by 4 bases and J by 2 bases, with 13 bases between. The CDR3 is 15 residues long. In germline, CDR1 is SGHRS, CDR2 YFSETQ.

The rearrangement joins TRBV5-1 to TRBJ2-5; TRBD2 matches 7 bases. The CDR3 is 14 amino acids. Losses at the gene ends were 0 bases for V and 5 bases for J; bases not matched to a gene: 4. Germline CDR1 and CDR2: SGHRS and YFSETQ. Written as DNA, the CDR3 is TGCGCCAGCAGCTTGGGAGGGACTACTGAGACCCAGTACTTC. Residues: CASSLGGTTETQYF. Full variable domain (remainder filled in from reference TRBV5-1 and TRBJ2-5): KAGVTQTPRYLIKTRGQQVTLSCSPISGHRSVSWYQQTPGQGLQFLFEYFSETQRNKGNFPGRFSGRQFSNSRSEMNVSTLELGDSALYLCASSLGGTTETQYFGPGTRLLVL.

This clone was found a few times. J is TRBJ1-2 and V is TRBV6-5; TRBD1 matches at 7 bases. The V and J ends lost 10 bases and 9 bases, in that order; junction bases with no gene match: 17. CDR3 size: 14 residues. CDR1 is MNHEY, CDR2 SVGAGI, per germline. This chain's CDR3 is CATHTGVKSDSYTF. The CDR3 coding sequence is TGTGCCACTCATACAGGGGTGAAGTCTGATAGCTACACCTTC.

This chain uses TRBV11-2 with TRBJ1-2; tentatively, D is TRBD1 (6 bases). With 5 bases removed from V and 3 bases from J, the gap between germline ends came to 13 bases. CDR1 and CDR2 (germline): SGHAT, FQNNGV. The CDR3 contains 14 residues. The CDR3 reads CASSTRGTHYGYTF. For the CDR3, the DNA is TGTGCCAGCAGCACAAGAGGGACACACTATGGCTACACCTTC.

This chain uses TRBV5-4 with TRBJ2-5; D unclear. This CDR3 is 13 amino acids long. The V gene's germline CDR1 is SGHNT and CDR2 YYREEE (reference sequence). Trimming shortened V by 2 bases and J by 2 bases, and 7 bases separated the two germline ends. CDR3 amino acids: CASSFHRQETQYF. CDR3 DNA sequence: TGTGCCAGCAGCTTCCACAGACAAGAGACCCAGTACTTC.

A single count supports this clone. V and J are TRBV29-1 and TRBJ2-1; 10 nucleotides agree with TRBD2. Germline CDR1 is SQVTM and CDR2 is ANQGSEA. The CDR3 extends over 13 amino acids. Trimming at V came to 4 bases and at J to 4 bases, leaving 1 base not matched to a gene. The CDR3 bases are TGCAGCGTTGGGACTAGCGGTTACAATGAGCAGTTCTTC. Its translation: CSVGTSGYNEQFF.

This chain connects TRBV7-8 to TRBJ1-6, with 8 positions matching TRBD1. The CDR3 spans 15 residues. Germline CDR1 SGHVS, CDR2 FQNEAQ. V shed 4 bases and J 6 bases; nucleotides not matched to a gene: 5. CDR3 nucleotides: TGTGCCAGCAGCTCCTTAACAGGGGGTAATTCACCCCTCCACTTT. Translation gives CASSSLTGGNSPLHF.

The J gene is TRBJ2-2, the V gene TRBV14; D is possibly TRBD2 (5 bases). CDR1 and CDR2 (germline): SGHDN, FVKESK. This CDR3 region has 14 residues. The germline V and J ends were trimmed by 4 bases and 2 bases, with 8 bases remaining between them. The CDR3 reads CASSLGANTGELFF. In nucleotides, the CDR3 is TGTGCCAGCAGCCTGGGAGCTAACACCGGGGAGCTGTTTTTT.

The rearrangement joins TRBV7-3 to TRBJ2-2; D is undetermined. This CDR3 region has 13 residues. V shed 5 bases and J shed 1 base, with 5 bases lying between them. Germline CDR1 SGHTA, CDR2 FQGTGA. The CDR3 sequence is CASSRQNTGELFF. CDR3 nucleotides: TGTGCCAGCAGCCGACAGAACACCGGGGAGCTGTTTTTT.

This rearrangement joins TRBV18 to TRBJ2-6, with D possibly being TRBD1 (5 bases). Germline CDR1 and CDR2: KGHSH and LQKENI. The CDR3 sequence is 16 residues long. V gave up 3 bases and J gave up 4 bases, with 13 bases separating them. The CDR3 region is CASSPPTARGANVLTF. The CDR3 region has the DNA TGTGCCAGCTCACCCCCGACAGCCCGGGGGGCCAACGTCCTGACTTTC.

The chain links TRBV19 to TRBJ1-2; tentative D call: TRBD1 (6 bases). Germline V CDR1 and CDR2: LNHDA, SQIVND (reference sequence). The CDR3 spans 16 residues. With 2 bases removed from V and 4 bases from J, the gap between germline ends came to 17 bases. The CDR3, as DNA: TGTGCCAGTAGTATACTGGGGGGGGCTGATGCCTATGGCTACACCTTC. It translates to CASSILGGADAYGYTF.

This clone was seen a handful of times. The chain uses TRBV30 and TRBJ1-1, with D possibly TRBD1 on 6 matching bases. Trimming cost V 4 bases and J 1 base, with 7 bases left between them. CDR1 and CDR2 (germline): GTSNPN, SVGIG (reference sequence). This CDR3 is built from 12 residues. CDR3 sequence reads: CAWTGQNTEAFF. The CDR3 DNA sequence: TGTGCCTGGACGGGACAGAACACTGAAGCTTTCTTT.

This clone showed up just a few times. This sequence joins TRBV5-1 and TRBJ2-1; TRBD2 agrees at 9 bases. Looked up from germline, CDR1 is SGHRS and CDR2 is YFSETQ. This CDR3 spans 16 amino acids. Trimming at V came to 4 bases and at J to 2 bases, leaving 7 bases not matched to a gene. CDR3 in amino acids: CASSGGTSLTYNEQFF. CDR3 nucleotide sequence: TGCGCCAGCAGCGGCGGGACTAGCCTTACCTACAATGAGCAGTTCTTC. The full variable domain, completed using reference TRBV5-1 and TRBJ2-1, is KAGVTQTPRYLIKTRGQQVTLSCSPISGHRSVSWYQQTPGQGLQFLFEYFSETQRNKGNFPGRFSGRQFSNSRSEMNVSTLELGDSALYLCASSGGTSLTYNEQFFGPGTRLTVL.

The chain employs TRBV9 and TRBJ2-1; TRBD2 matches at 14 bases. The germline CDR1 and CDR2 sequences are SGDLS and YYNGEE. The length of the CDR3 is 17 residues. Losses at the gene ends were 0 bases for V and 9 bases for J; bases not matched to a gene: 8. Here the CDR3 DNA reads TGTGCCAGCAGCGTAGCTACGACTAGCGGGGGGGCCAGTGAGCAGTTCTTC. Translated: CASSVATTSGGASEQFF.

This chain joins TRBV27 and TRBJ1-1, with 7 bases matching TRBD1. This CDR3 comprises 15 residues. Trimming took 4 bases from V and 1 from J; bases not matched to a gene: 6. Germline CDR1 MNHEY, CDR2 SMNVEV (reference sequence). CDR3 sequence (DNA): TGTGCCAGCAGTTACCTAGACAGGGCGAACACTGAAGCTTTCTTT. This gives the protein CASSYLDRANTEAFF.

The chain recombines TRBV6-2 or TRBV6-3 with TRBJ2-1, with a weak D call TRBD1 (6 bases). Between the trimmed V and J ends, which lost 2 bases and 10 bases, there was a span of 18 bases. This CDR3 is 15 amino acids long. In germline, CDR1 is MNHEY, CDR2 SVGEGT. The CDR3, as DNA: TGTGCCAGCAGTTACGTCGGACAGCCAAGCGAGGAGCAGTTCTTC. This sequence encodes CASSYVGQPSEEQFF.